The 22 T cell receptor beta chains below were found in one sample sequenced in a study of shared clonotypes between healthy human individuals (dated by TCRdb to about 2020). The library was made by the immunoSEQ multiplex PCR assay. TCRdb took over this immuneACCESS table, retaining in-frame rearrangements with V and J assigned. Such tables are incomplete; in checked studies, under half of the missing clones stem from an unresolved V gene, and the remainder is unexplained. The sample table lists approximately 500,000 clones, over 70% of them with a count of one. The ten largest clones represent about 13% of the sample. The sequencing sample was made of PBMCs. These TCRs come from a woman in her thirties or forties in good health. Some clones in this sample may be carry-over from other donors' samples.

The table lists this clone with a few counts. The CDR3 DNA sequence: TGTGCCAGCTCACCACAGGACAGGGGTTTCTACGAGCAGTACTTC. Its translation: CASSPQDRGFYEQYF. The chain recombines TRBV18 with TRBJ2-7, with 9 bases aligning to TRBD1. The CDR3 covers 15 residues. Germline CDR1 and CDR2: KGHSH and LQKENI. The J segment lost 3 bases and the V segment lost 1 base, leaving 4 bases of the junction unmatched. Supplemented by reference TRBV18 and TRBJ2-7, the full variable domain reads NAGVMQNPRHLVRRRGQEARLRCSPMKGHSHVYWYRQLPEEGLKFMVYLQKENIIDESGMPKERFSAEFPKEGPSILRIQQVVRGDSAAYFCASSPQDRGFYEQYFGPGTRLTVT.

In the case of this clone: A far larger clone is one base from this, pointing to a likely read error. Other DNA sequences in this sample translate to the same CDR3. CDR3 coding DNA: TGTGCCAGCAGTTTAGACTCCTCCGAGCAGTACTTT. It specifies CASSLDSSEQYF. The rearrangement joins TRBV11-3 to TRBJ2-7; D is uncertain. The CDR3 contains 12 residues. Looked up from germline, CDR1 is SGHNT and CDR2 is YENEEA. The full variable domain, with the rest looked up from reference TRBV11-3 and TRBJ2-7, is EAGVVQSPRYKIIEKKQPVAFWCNPISGHNTLYWYLQNLGQGPELLIRYENEEAVDDSQLPKDRFSAERLKGVDSTLKIQPAELGDSAVYLCASSLDSSEQYFGPGTRLTVT.

This clone is a singleton in its sample. The V and J genes are TRBV15 and TRBJ2-7; D is uncertain. The germline V gene has CDR1 LNHNV and CDR2 YYDKDF (reference sequence). Trimming cost V 0 bases and J 2 bases, with 11 bases left between them. The CDR3 is 15 amino acids. The CDR3 here is CATSRDRRRTYEQYF. CDR3 nucleotides: TGTGCCACCAGCAGAGATCGAAGAAGGACCTACGAGCAGTACTTC. The full variable domain, rest sourced from reference TRBV15 and TRBJ2-7, is DAMVIQNPRYQVTQFGKPVTLSCSQTLNHNVMYWYQQKSSQAPKLLFHYYDKDFNNEADTPDNFQSRRPNTSFCFLDIRSPGLGDTAMYLCATSRDRRRTYEQYFGPGTRLTVT.

This chain connects TRBV5-4 to TRBJ2-1; 7 bases fit TRBD2. The germline gives CDR1 SGHNT, CDR2 YYREEE (reference sequence). The length of the CDR3 is 16 residues. Trimming took 0 bases from V and 2 from J; bases not matched to a gene: 5. The chain's CDR3 is CASSLDASGTYNEQFF. CDR3 sequence (DNA): TGTGCCAGCAGCTTGGACGCTAGCGGAACCTACAATGAGCAGTTCTTC.

The chain combines TRBV7-9 with TRBJ1-5; possibly TRBD1 for D (5 bases). V was pared by 0 bases and J by 6 bases, with 12 bases between. The CDR3 extends over 15 amino acids. In germline, CDR1 is SEHNR, CDR2 FQNEAQ (reference sequence). Here the CDR3 reads CASSLATGGVQPQHF. The DNA of the CDR3 is TGTGCCAGCAGCTTAGCCACCGGGGGGGTTCAGCCCCAGCATTTT.

The genes are TRBV28 and TRBJ1-5, with D maybe TRBD1 (6 bases). CDR3 length equals 15 residues. Deletions cut 2 bases from V and 5 bases from J, with 13 bases between. Germline V CDR1 and CDR2: MDHEN, SYDVKM. CDR3 sequence: CASSLDTGSYQPQHF. DNA for the CDR3: TGTGCCAGCAGTTTAGACACAGGGTCTTATCAGCCCCAGCATTTT.

About this clone itself: Other nucleotide sequences from this sample produce the same CDR3. The rearrangement uses TRBV19 and TRBJ1-1; the D is unclear. The V end lost 4 bases, the J end lost 0 bases, and 6 bases lay between the germline ends. The CDR3 is made up of 13 amino acids. The germline V gene has CDR1 LNHDA and CDR2 SQIVND (reference sequence). CDR3 nucleotides: TGTGCCAGTAGTACCTCAATGAACACTGAAGCTTTCTTT. Translation: CASSTSMNTEAFF.

Turning to this clone: A read error is likely here: a far larger clone is one base away. This chain joins TRBV15 and TRBJ1-4; D not resolved. CDR1 is LNHNV, CDR2 YYDKDF, per germline (reference sequence). There are 16 residues in the CDR3. The CDR3 DNA follows: TGTGCCATCAGCAGAGATCGGAGCAGGCCTAATGAAAAACTGTTTTTT. It yields the protein CAISRDRSRPNEKLFF. Supplemented by reference TRBV15 and TRBJ1-4, the full variable domain reads DAMVIQNPRYQVTQFGKPVTLSCSQTLNHNVMYWYQQKSSQAPKLLFHYYDKDFNNEADTPDNFQSRRPNTSFCFLDIRSPGLGDTAMYLCAISRDRSRPNEKLFFGSGTQLSVL.

The chain couples TRBV7-2 to TRBJ2-2; D is unresolved. This CDR3 contains 13 residues. Between the trimmed V and J ends, which lost 5 bases and 6 bases, there was a span of 10 bases. Per the germline V gene, CDR1 is SGHTA and CDR2 is FQGNSA. This CDR3 is CASSKAYAGELFF. CDR3 nucleotides: TGTGCCAGCAGCAAGGCGTATGCCGGGGAGCTGTTTTTT.

For the CDR3, the DNA is TGTGCCAGCAGCTTATCAGTTAACAAAAACATTCAGTACTTC. Protein sequence: CASSLSVNKNIQYF. The rearrangement uses TRBV7-3 and TRBJ2-4; D is unresolved. The V end was cut by 2 bases, the J end by 3 bases, with 8 bases between. Germline V gene data show CDR1 as SGHTA and CDR2 as FQGTGA. CDR3 size: 14 residues.

The V call is TRBV7-8, the J call TRBJ2-5; D is undetermined. This CDR3 is 14 amino acids long. V was shortened by 3 bases and J by 2 bases, with 10 bases between the two germline ends. Per germline, CDR1 SGHVS and CDR2 FQNEAQ. CDR3 loop: CASSFPRDQETQYF. CDR3 nucleotide sequence: TGTGCCAGCAGCTTTCCTAGGGATCAAGAGACCCAGTACTTC.

The gene calls are TRBV5-1 and TRBJ2-7, with D uncertain. The CDR3 extends over 14 amino acids. V was clipped by 0 bases and J by 2 bases, with 9 bases between them. CDR1 is SGHRS and CDR2 is YFSETQ in the germline V gene. The CDR3 sequence is CASSLGNRPYEQYF. In DNA, the CDR3 is TGCGCCAGCAGCTTGGGCAACAGACCCTACGAGCAGTACTTC.

This clone was counted at least ten times. This chain links TRBV28 with TRBJ2-7; 7 bases agree with TRBD2. The CDR3 extends over 15 amino acids. From germline, CDR1 is MDHEN and CDR2 SYDVKM. V was clipped by 7 bases and J by 2 bases; unmatched bases: 11. As DNA, the CDR3 is TGTGCCAGCACTCGCCGGGGGGAGGGGCCCTACGAGCAGTACTTC. Encoded protein: CASTRRGEGPYEQYF.

This clone was counted ten times or more. The chain is built from TRBV10-2 and TRBJ2-3, with D possibly being TRBD2 (6 bases). The CDR3 contains 11 residues. Germline CDR1 and CDR2: WSHSY and SAAADI. The V end was cut by 7 bases, the J end by 4 bases, with 6 bases between. As DNA, the CDR3 is TGCGCCAGCAAGCGGGCAGATACGCAGTATTTT. The encoded protein is CASKRADTQYF.

Turning to this clone: It is likely a read error: a sequence one base away is far more abundant. The CDR3 DNA reads as TGTGCCTGGAGGGGGGACCACGGGACGTTAATACCCTACGAGCAGTACTTC. Translation gives CAWRGDHGTLIPYEQYF. V gene TRBV30 combines with J gene TRBJ2-7; D may match TRBD1 or TRBD2 (5 bases each). This CDR3 has 17 amino acids. The V and J ends lost 3 bases and 2 bases respectively, with 23 bases between them. Per the germline V gene, CDR1 is GTSNPN and CDR2 is SVGIG (reference sequence). The full variable domain, rest sourced from reference TRBV30 and TRBJ2-7, is SQTIHQWPATLVQPVGSPLSLECTVEGTSNPNLYWYRQAAGRGLQLLFYSVGIGQISSEVPQNLSASRPQDRQFILSSKKLLLSDSGFYLCAWRGDHGTLIPYEQYFGPGTRLTVT.

This sequence joins TRBV2 and TRBJ2-7; 11 bases are shared with TRBD2. Germline CDR1 is SNHLY and CDR2 is FYNNEI. The J segment lost 3 bases and the V segment lost 6 bases, leaving 7 bases of the junction unmatched. The CDR3 loop spans 15 amino acids. CDR3: CASSVGLAGGYEQYF. The DNA of the CDR3 is TGTGCCAGCAGCGTCGGACTAGCGGGCGGCTACGAGCAGTACTTC.

The J gene is TRBJ2-5, the V gene TRBV10-2, with D tentatively TRBD1 (6 bases). This CDR3 comprises 12 residues. Germline values: CDR1 WSHSY, CDR2 SAAADI. Trimming removed 2 bases from V and 7 bases from J, with 8 bases in between. This CDR3 is CASSEGQRTQYF. The CDR3 DNA reads TGCGCCAGCAGTGAGGGACAGCGGACCCAGTACTTC.

The chain combines TRBV5-4 with TRBJ2-6; TRBD1 might be the D (6 bases). The length of the CDR3 is 15 residues. CDR1 and CDR2 from the germline V gene are SGHNT and YYREEE (reference sequence). V lost 0 bases to trimming and J lost 2 bases, with 6 bases between them. The CDR3 DNA sequence: TGTGCCAGCAGCTTGGACAGGGCTGGGGCCAACGTCCTGACTTTC. Its translation is CASSLDRAGANVLTF. Using reference TRBV5-4 and TRBJ2-6 for the parts outside the CDR3, the full variable domain is ETGVTQSPTHLIKTRGQQVTLRCSSQSGHNTVSWYQQALGQGPQFIFQYYREEENGRGNFPPRFSGLQFPNYSSELNVNALELDDSALYLCASSLDRAGANVLTFGAGSRLTVL.

There are many counts of this clone. Other DNA sequences in this sample translate to the same CDR3. V is TRBV30 and J is TRBJ1-2, with D possibly matching TRBD1 (6 bases). Trimming took off 4 bases at V and 4 bases at J, with 16 bases between the two ends. The germline V gene has CDR1 GTSNPN and CDR2 SVGIG (reference sequence). This CDR3 has 14 residues. CDR3 region: CAWTPSETGYGYTF. The DNA of the CDR3 is TGTGCCTGGACCCCCTCTGAGACAGGCTATGGCTACACCTTC.

CDR3 nucleotide sequence: TGTGCCAGCAGCCTTCACAGGAGCGAGACCCAGTACTTC. This gives the protein CASSLHRSETQYF. This chain connects TRBV7-3 to TRBJ2-5; TRBD1 might be the D (5 bases). This CDR3 contains 13 residues. Between the trimmed V and J ends, which lost 5 bases and 5 bases, there was a span of 12 bases. Germline V gene lookup returns CDR1 SGHTA and CDR2 FQGTGA. The full variable domain, rest sourced from reference TRBV7-3 and TRBJ2-5, is GAGVSQTPSNKVTEKGKYVELRCDPISGHTALYWYRQSLGQGPEFLIYFQGTGAADDSGLPNDRFFAVRPEGSVSTLKIQRTERGDSAVYLCASSLHRSETQYFGPGTRLLVL.

This rearrangement joins TRBV6-5 to TRBJ2-2, with D tentatively TRBD1 (5 bases). CDR1 is MNHEY and CDR2 is SVGAGI in the germline V gene. This CDR3 is 14 amino acids long. Deletions cut 5 bases from V and 3 bases from J, with 10 bases between. The CDR3 protein is CASSRGLYTGELFF. The CDR3 bases are TGTGCCAGCAGTAGGGGTTTGTACACCGGGGAGCTGTTTTTT.

Comment on this clone: With a far larger clone one base away, a read error is the likely cause. This chain uses TRBV11-2 with TRBJ2-7; 8 bases are a match to TRBD2. The germline CDR1 and CDR2 sequences are SGHAT and FQNNGV. This CDR3 comprises 15 residues. The CDR3 reads CAGSLAVAGIYEQYF. The CDR3 DNA is TGTGCCGGCAGCTTAGCCGTAGCGGGGATCTACGAGCAGTACTTC.